Sequencing of this T cell receptor (beta chain) was carried out in a study of post-analysis software for immune sequencing data. The TCR beta cDNA libraries carried unique molecular identifiers. A few hundred thousand cDNA molecules were obtained from approximately 0.91 to 9.4 million T cells. TCRdb analysed the PCR reads with MiXCR anew, one entry per CDR3 protein. The sample holds some 370,000 distinct CDR3 sequences, about a third seen once. This clonotype has just a few counts. Antigen: not known. The CDR3 runs to 15 residues. The V gene lost 7 bases and the J gene lost 6 bases, with 25 bases spanning the gap. Germline CDR1 is DFQATT and CDR2 is SNEGSKA (reference sequence). General study results and limits: F measure grouped same-batch samples tightly together. The five TRBV segments detected at higher frequency in patients than in controls included TRBV5-6, TRBV5-1 and TRBV20-1.

Sequencing was done on a sample of blood. This sequence joins TRBV20-1 and TRBJ2-7; possibly TRBD1 for D (8 bases). The receptor comes from a girl aged 10-17 years with multiple sclerosis. CDR3 bases: TGCAGTGTTATACACGCCGCGGACAGGGAGGGCGAGCAGTACTTC. Protein product: CSVIHAADREGEQYF.